The 2 T cell receptor beta chains presented below share a single source sample, sequenced in a study of T cells in Graves' hyperthyroidism and ophthalmopathy. RNA transcripts gave rise to amplified TCR beta CDR3 regions. RT-PCR in the first round (using the HTBI primer set) targeted the TCR CDR3. One entry per CDR3 protein, called by TCRdb with MiXCR from the multiplex PCR reads. Among a few hundred thousand distinct CDR3 sequences listed, 15% to 19% were seen once. Sequenced sample: blood. These receptors originate from a woman in her late teens or twenties with Graves' hyperthyroidism that later progressed to Graves' ophthalmopathy.

This clonotype was seen a few times. The genes are TRBV19 and TRBJ1-2, with TRBD1 matching 7 bases. The germline CDR1 and CDR2 sequences are LNHDA and SQIVND (reference sequence). The CDR3 totals 20 residues. V lost 0 bases and J lost 7; bases outside the gene matches: 23. The CDR3 loop is CASSIDPGQTLPTYYSGYTF. In DNA form, the CDR3 reads TGTGCCAGTAGTATAGATCCGGGACAGACTCTCCCAACTTATTACTCTGGCTACACCTTC. The full variable domain, rest sourced from reference TRBV19 and TRBJ1-2, is DGGITQSPKYLFRKEGQNVTLSCEQNLNHDAMYWYRQDPGQGLRLIYYSQIVNDFQKGDIAEGYSVSREKKESFPLTVTSAQKNPTAFYLCASSIDPGQTLPTYYSGYTFGSGTRLTVV.

At least ten counts were recorded for this clonotype. This chain uses TRBV20-1 with TRBJ2-6, with D maybe TRBD1 (5 bases). Germline CDR1 and CDR2: DFQATT and SNEGSKA (reference sequence). V dropped 3 bases and J dropped 4 bases, with 10 bases sitting between them. The CDR3 extends over 14 amino acids. The CDR3 bases are TGCAGTGCTAGGGGTCAGGGAGGGGCCAACGTCCTGACTTTC. This codes for CSARGQGGANVLTF.